These 25 T cell receptor beta chains came from one sample sequenced in a study of T cells in Graves' hyperthyroidism and ophthalmopathy. Authors of the study amplified TCR beta CDR3 regions from RNA transcripts. Initially, a first-round RT-PCR of the TCR CDR3 employed the HTBI primer set. TCRdb reprocessed the multiplex PCR reads via MiXCR and lists one record per CDR3 protein. The repertoire holds around 380,000 distinct CDR3 sequences, with about 13% as singletons. The source material was blood. These receptors all come from a man in his thirties or forties with Graves' hyperthyroidism that later progressed to Graves' ophthalmopathy.

This clonotype has at least ten counts. The chain links TRBV7-9 to TRBJ1-1, with D possibly being TRBD1 (6 bases). CDR1 and CDR2 from the germline V gene are SEHNR and FQNEAQ (reference sequence). V gave up 3 bases and J gave up 3 bases, with 20 bases separating them. The CDR3 length is 17 residues. The CDR3 nucleotides read TGTGCCAGCAGCTTTGGCGTCAGGGGCAGCGGGTACACTGAAGCTTTCTTT. This gives the protein CASSFGVRGSGYTEAFF.

The rearrangement joins TRBV6-1 to TRBJ1-4; 8 bases align to TRBD1. V was clipped by 6 bases and J by 2 bases; unmatched bases: 5. The CDR3 loop spans 15 amino acids. The germline V gene has CDR1 MNHNS and CDR2 SASEGT. The CDR3 nucleotides read TGTGCCAGCAGGCACAGGGGGACGACTAATGAAAAACTGTTTTTT. This encodes CASRHRGTTNEKLFF.

This clonotype was seen repeatedly, ten times or more. CDR3 DNA sequence: TGTGCCAGCAGTGTCCAAAAGAATGAAAAACTGTTTTTT. It codes for CASSVQKNEKLFF. The chain couples TRBV2 to TRBJ1-4; D remains ambiguous. Trimming removed 4 bases from V and 5 bases from J, with 8 bases in between. CDR1 and CDR2 (germline): SNHLY, FYNNEI. The CDR3 is made up of 13 amino acids.

This clonotype was recorded a few times. This chain connects TRBV7-6 to TRBJ1-1; D unclear. Per germline, CDR1 SGHVS and CDR2 FNYEAQ. This CDR3 contains 15 residues. Trimming removed 1 base from V and 4 bases from J, with 13 bases in between. CDR3: CASSLGVFGITEAFF. The CDR3 coding sequence is TGTGCCAGCAGCTTAGGGGTATTCGGTATCACTGAAGCTTTCTTT.

V gene TRBV28 combines with J gene TRBJ1-4, with 8 bases that match TRBD1. CDR1 is MDHEN, CDR2 SYDVKM, per germline. The CDR3 sequence is 14 residues long. Trimming cost V 7 bases and J 7 bases; bases outside gene matches: 8. The CDR3 is CASTLGQASEKLFF. The CDR3 DNA is TGTGCCAGCACCTTGGGACAGGCTTCTGAAAAACTGTTTTTT.

This clonotype occurred many times. The rearrangement uses TRBV6-1 and TRBJ1-5, with unresolved D. The CDR3 totals 15 residues. The germline V gene has CDR1 MNHNS and CDR2 SASEGT. V was clipped by 3 bases and J by 2 bases, with 11 bases between them. The CDR3 nucleotides are TGTGCCAGCAGTGACCTAGGGTCTCGCAATCAGCCCCAGCATTTT. Residues: CASSDLGSRNQPQHF.

This clonotype came up a few times. This chain connects TRBV3-1 to TRBJ1-3; 9 bases match TRBD1. Trimming took 3 bases from V and 0 from J; bases not matched to a gene: 3. Per germline, CDR1 LGHDT and CDR2 YNNKEL (reference sequence). The CDR3 runs 16 residues. The CDR3 sequence is CASSQGQGLSGNTIYF. The DNA for the CDR3 is TGTGCCAGCAGCCAGGGACAGGGCCTCTCTGGAAACACCATATATTTT.

The V call is TRBV18, the J call TRBJ2-1; D is perhaps TRBD1 (6 bases). From germline, CDR1 is KGHSH and CDR2 LQKENI. The V and J ends lost 2 bases and 4 bases respectively, with 18 bases between them. CDR3 size: 17 residues. The chain's CDR3 is CASSPARAGQIYNEQFF. CDR3 coding DNA: TGTGCCAGCTCACCAGCCAGGGCCGGACAGATTTACAATGAGCAGTTCTTC.

This chain connects TRBV20-1 to TRBJ2-7, with TRBD1 matching over 7 bases. CDR1 is DFQATT, CDR2 SNEGSKA, per germline (reference sequence). Trimming at V came to 4 bases and at J to 7 bases, leaving 7 bases not matched to a gene. This CDR3 has 12 amino acids. The CDR3 nucleotides read TGCAGTGCTATCCGGGACAGAGGGGAGCAGTACTTC. Protein sequence: CSAIRDRGEQYF.

This clonotype came up many times. The rearrangement links TRBV7-8 to TRBJ1-5, with a possible D match to TRBD1 (6 bases). The CDR3 covers 13 residues. From germline, CDR1 is SGHVS and CDR2 FQNEAQ. The V and J ends lost 2 bases and 9 bases respectively, with 11 bases between them. This CDR3 is CASSLSGVRPQHF. The DNA of the CDR3 is TGTGCCAGCAGCTTATCAGGGGTCCGGCCCCAGCATTTT.

The V gene is TRBV2, the J gene TRBJ2-1, with 8 bases aligning to TRBD1. There are 12 residues in the CDR3. V shed 6 bases, J shed 10 bases, and the junction held 5 bases outside the gene matches. Germline CDR1 is SNHLY and CDR2 is FYNNEI. This CDR3 is CASRTGVWEQFF. The CDR3 nucleotides are TGTGCCAGCAGGACAGGGGTCTGGGAGCAGTTCTTC.

This sequence joins TRBV3-1 and TRBJ1-1; D is ambiguous. V shed 4 bases and J shed 4 bases, with 10 bases lying between them. The CDR3 runs 13 residues. Germline values: CDR1 LGHDT, CDR2 YNNKEL (reference sequence). The CDR3 spells CASSPGAATEAFF. CDR3 coding DNA: TGTGCCAGCAGCCCAGGCGCAGCCACTGAAGCTTTCTTT.

This clonotype has just a few counts. The CDR3 DNA sequence: TGTGCCAGCAGCACAACAGGGCCAGGATCACCCCTCCACTTT. It yields the protein CASSTTGPGSPLHF. The chain uses TRBV7-9 and TRBJ1-6, with D possibly TRBD1 on 6 matching bases. The CDR3 is 14 residues long. V was shortened by 5 bases and J by 10 bases, with 15 bases between the two germline ends. Germline-derived CDR1 and CDR2 are SEHNR and FQNEAQ (reference sequence). The full variable domain, its missing parts supplied by reference TRBV7-9 and TRBJ1-6, is DTGVSQNPRHKITKRGQNVTFRCDPISEHNRLYWYRQTLGQGPEFLTYFQNEAQLEKSRLLSDRFSAERPKGSFSTLEIQRTEQGDSAMYLCASSTTGPGSPLHFGNGTRLTVT.

With regard to this clonotype: With a much larger clone just one base away, this may be a read error. The V and J genes are TRBV4-1 and TRBJ2-3; 9 bases fit TRBD2. The CDR3 spans 15 residues. Germline V lookup: CDR1 MGHRA, CDR2 YSYEKL. Losses at the gene ends were 0 bases for V and 4 bases for J; bases not matched to a gene: 2. Here the CDR3 reads CASSQDRGGADTQYF. The CDR3 DNA reads as TGCGCCAGCAGCCAAGATCGCGGGGGGGCAGATACGCAGTATTTT.

The chain combines TRBV4-1 with TRBJ1-5, with no clear D. V lost 3 bases to trimming and J lost 0 bases, with 9 bases between them. The germline V gene encodes CDR1 MGHRA and CDR2 YSYEKL. CDR3 length: 15 amino acids. The CDR3 region has the DNA TGCGCCAGCAGCCAGGGAGCGTATAGCAATCAGCCCCAGCATTTT. Translation: CASSQGAYSNQPQHF.

This clonotype was observed at least ten times. As DNA, the CDR3 is TGTGCCAGCAGCCGACTTCTCAGCACAGATACGCAGTATTTT. Translation: CASSRLLSTDTQYF. The chain uses TRBV11-2 and TRBJ2-3, with D unresolved. V shed 5 bases and J shed 0 bases, with 9 bases lying between them. The CDR3 has 14 amino acids. Germline V gives CDR1 SGHAT, CDR2 FQNNGV.

This clonotype has just a few counts. The chain recombines TRBV4-1 with TRBJ2-3; 13 bases align to TRBD2. CDR1 is MGHRA, CDR2 YSYEKL, per germline. With 0 bases clipped from V and 4 bases from J, the junction kept 7 bases outside the gene matches. The CDR3 sequence is 18 residues long. The CDR3 DNA sequence: TGCGCCAGCAGCCAAGAGGCGGGACTAGCGGGGTTGGCAGATACGCAGTATTTT. Its protein is CASSQEAGLAGLADTQYF.

This clonotype appeared a few times. The rearrangement joins TRBV5-4 to TRBJ2-5; D is ambiguous. This CDR3 comprises 14 residues. Deletions cut 0 bases from V and 2 bases from J, with 8 bases between. Germline assignment: CDR1 SGHNT and CDR2 YYREEE (reference sequence). The CDR3: CASSLVQQQETQYF. CDR3 bases: TGTGCCAGCAGCTTGGTACAGCAGCAAGAGACCCAGTACTTC.

Many counts were recorded for this clonotype. The rearrangement uses TRBV11-2 and TRBJ2-3, with D maybe TRBD1 (6 bases). The CDR3 length is 15 residues. V was clipped by 0 bases and J by 3 bases, with 10 bases between them. Germline V lookup: CDR1 SGHAT, CDR2 FQNNGV. The CDR3 nucleotides are TGTGCCAGCAGCTTAGAGTGGGGGCCTACAGATACGCAGTATTTT. Its translation is CASSLEWGPTDTQYF.

As to this clonotype: The conserved closing phenylalanine or tryptophan is absent in this CDR3, likely reflecting a read error. The V gene is TRBV9, the J gene TRBJ1-2; D remains unclear. Per the germline V gene, CDR1 is SGDLS and CDR2 is YYNGEE. The length of the CDR3 is 14 residues. V lost 2 bases and J 4 bases, leaving 12 bases between the germline ends. The CDR3 nucleotides read TGTGCCAGCAGCGTTGGCCGTGGAGCCTATGGCTACACCTCC. This encodes CASSVGRGAYGYTS.

The chain combines TRBV11-1 with TRBJ2-1; unclear D gene. V dropped 6 bases and J dropped 5 bases, with 14 bases sitting between them. The germline CDR1 and CDR2 sequences are SGHAT and FQDESV (reference sequence). The length of the CDR3 is 14 residues. The CDR3, as DNA: TGTGCCAGCAGTGGCCCCCGGTCGAACAATGAGCAGTTCTTC. This translates into CASSGPRSNNEQFF.

This clonotype was seen at least ten times. CDR3 sequence reads: CASSYEGRASTEAFF. CDR3 in DNA: TGTGCCAGCAGCTACGAAGGGAGGGCGAGCACTGAAGCTTTCTTT. The V gene is TRBV11-2, the J gene TRBJ1-1; D is uncertain. CDR3 length: 15 residues. The germline V and J ends were trimmed by 4 bases and 4 bases, with 16 bases remaining between them. The germline V gene has CDR1 SGHAT and CDR2 FQNNGV.

The chain combines TRBV5-1 with TRBJ2-7; 7 bases match TRBD1. CDR1 and CDR2 from the germline V gene are SGHRS and YFSETQ. The J segment lost 0 bases and the V segment lost 6 bases, leaving 6 bases of the junction unmatched. The CDR3 contains 14 residues. This chain's CDR3 is CASTRDSYSYEQYF. CDR3 in DNA: TGCGCCAGCACCCGGGACAGCTACTCCTACGAGCAGTACTTC. Supplemented by reference TRBV5-1 and TRBJ2-7, the full variable domain reads KAGVTQTPRYLIKTRGQQVTLSCSPISGHRSVSWYQQTPGQGLQFLFEYFSETQRNKGNFPGRFSGRQFSNSRSEMNVSTLELGDSALYLCASTRDSYSYEQYFGPGTRLTVT.

This clonotype was seen a handful of times. The chain joins TRBV7-2 to TRBJ2-5, with D maybe TRBD2 (6 bases). V dropped 0 bases and J dropped 1 base, with 12 bases sitting between them. The CDR3 is made up of 16 amino acids. Germline CDR1 and CDR2: SGHTA and FQGNSA. The CDR3 here is CASSLASGRGQETQYF. CDR3 sequence (DNA): TGTGCCAGCAGCTTAGCGTCGGGGCGGGGCCAAGAGACCCAGTACTTC.

The chain combines TRBV19 with TRBJ2-7; TRBD2 is a possible D gene (5 bases). V lost 3 bases and J lost 4, with 10 bases in between. There are 13 residues in the CDR3. CDR1 and CDR2 (germline): LNHDA, SQIVND (reference sequence). The CDR3 is CASSIGMTYEQYF. The CDR3 DNA is TGTGCCAGTAGTATCGGGATGACTTACGAGCAGTACTTC.